These 4 T cell receptor beta chains originate from one sample sequenced in a study of control samples from healthy donors and cancer patients. Clones were read by immunoSEQ multiplex PCR, and TCRdb kept only the in-frame ones, dropping some. This table has 100,000 to 120,000 clones, around nine tenths appearing once. Sequenced material: PBMCs. The receptor source for this set is a woman in her sixties or seventies with lung cancer.

Concerning this clone itself: One junction end does not reproduce the germline sequence, and a read error may be involved. CDR3 residues: CASSLVNSEAFF. The CDR3 coding sequence is TGTGCCAGCAGCTTAGTGAACAGTGAAGCTTTCTTT. V is TRBV11-3 and J is TRBJ1-1, with D hard to call. This CDR3 has 12 residues. Per the germline V gene, CDR1 is SGHNT and CDR2 is YENEEA.

CDR3 sequence reads: CASSQGTGAVRGYGYTF. For the CDR3, the DNA is TGCGCCAGCAGCCAAGGGACAGGGGCCGTGAGAGGCTATGGCTACACCTTC. This sequence joins TRBV4-1 and TRBJ1-2, with 9 bases lining up with TRBD1. CDR3 length: 17 amino acids. The V segment lost 1 base and the J segment 4 bases; nucleotides outside the gene matches: 10. In germline, CDR1 is MGHRA, CDR2 YSYEKL.

This clone turned up a few times. Other nucleotide sequences in the sample specify the same CDR3. The rearrangement joins TRBV5-1 to TRBJ2-5; D uncertain. The CDR3 totals 11 residues. Germline V gene data show CDR1 as SGHRS and CDR2 as YFSETQ. V was cut by 3 bases and J by 1 base, with 1 base left in between. CDR3 sequence: CASSSQETQYF. As DNA, the CDR3 is TGCGCCAGCAGCTCCCAAGAGACCCAGTACTTC.

The V gene is TRBV6-1, the J gene TRBJ1-2; no firm D call. Germline CDR1 reads MNHNS; CDR2 reads SASEGT. The CDR3 sequence is 13 residues long. V was clipped by 2 bases and J by 10 bases, with 14 bases between them. The CDR3 bases are TGTGCCAGCAGTGAAAGTCGAAGGACTTACTACACCTTC. It yields the protein CASSESRRTYYTF.